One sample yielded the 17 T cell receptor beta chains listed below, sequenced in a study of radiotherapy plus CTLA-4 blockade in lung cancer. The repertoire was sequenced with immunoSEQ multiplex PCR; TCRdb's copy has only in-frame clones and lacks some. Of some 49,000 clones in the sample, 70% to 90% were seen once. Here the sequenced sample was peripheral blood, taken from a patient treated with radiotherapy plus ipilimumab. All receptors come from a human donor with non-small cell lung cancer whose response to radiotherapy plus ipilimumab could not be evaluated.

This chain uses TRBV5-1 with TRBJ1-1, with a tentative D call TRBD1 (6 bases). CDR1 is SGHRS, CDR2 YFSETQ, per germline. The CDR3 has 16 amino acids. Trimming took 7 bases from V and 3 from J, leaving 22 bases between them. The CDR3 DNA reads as TGCGCCAGCGCTACAGGGACCCCCCTCCGGGACACTGAAGCTTTCTTT. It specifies CASATGTPLRDTEAFF.

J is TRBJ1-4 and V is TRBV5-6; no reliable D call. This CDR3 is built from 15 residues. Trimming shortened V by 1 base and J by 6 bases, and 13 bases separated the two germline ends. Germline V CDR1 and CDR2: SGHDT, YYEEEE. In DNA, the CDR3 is TGTGCCAGCAGCTTGTACGGGGAGTTGGATGAAAAACTGTTTTTT. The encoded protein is CASSLYGELDEKLFF. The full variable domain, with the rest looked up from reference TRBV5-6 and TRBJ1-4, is DAGVTQSPTHLIKTRGQQVTLRCSPKSGHDTVSWYQQALGQGPQFIFQYYEEEERQRGNFPDRFSGHQFPNYSSELNVNALLLGDSALYLCASSLYGELDEKLFFGSGTQLSVL.

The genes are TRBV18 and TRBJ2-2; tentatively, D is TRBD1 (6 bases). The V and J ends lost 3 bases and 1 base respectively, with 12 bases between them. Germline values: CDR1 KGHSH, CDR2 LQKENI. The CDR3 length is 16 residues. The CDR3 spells CASSPLDSGNTGELFF. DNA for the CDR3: TGTGCCAGCTCACCTTTGGACAGCGGGAACACCGGGGAGCTGTTTTTT.

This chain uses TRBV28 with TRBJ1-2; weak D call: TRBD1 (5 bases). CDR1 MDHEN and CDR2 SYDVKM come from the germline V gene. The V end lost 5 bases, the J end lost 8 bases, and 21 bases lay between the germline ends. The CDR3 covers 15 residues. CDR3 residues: CASSPLTSGRRGYTF. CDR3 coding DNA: TGTGCCAGCAGTCCCCTAACCTCAGGGAGGAGGGGCTACACCTTC.

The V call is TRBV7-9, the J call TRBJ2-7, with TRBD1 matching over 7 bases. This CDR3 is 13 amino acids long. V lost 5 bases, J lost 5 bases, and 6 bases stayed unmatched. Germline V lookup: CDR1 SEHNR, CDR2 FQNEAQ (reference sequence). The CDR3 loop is CASSPTGSNEQYF. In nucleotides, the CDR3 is TGTGCCAGCAGCCCGACAGGGAGTAACGAGCAGTACTTC. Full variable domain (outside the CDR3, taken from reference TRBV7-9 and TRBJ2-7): DTGVSQNPRHKITKRGQNVTFRCDPISEHNRLYWYRQTLGQGPEFLTYFQNEAQLEKSRLLSDRFSAERPKGSFSTLEIQRTEQGDSAMYLCASSPTGSNEQYFGPGTRLTVT.

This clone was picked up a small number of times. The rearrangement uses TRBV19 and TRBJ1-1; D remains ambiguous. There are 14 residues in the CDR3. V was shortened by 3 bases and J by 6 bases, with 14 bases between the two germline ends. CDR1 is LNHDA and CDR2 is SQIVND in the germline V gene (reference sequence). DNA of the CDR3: TGTGCCAGTAGTATCGGAGGCACATTGGCTGAAGCTTTCTTT. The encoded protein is CASSIGGTLAEAFF.

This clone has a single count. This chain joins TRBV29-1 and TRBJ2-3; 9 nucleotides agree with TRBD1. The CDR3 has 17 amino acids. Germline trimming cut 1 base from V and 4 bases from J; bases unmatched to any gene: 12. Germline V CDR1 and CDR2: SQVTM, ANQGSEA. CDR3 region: CSVEVAMDRGEADTQYF. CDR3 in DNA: TGCAGCGTTGAAGTGGCCATGGACAGGGGAGAGGCAGATACGCAGTATTTT.

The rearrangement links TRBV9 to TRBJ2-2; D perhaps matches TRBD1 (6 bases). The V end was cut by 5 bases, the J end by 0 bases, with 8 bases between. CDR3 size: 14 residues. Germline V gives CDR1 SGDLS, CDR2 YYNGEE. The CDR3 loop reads CASRGTPNTGELFF. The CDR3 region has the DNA TGTGCCAGCAGGGGGACACCGAACACCGGGGAGCTGTTTTTT.

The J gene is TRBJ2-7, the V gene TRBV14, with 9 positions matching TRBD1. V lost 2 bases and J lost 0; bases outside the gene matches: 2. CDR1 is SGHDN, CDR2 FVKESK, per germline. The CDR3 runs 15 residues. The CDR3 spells CASSQRDRVSYEQYF. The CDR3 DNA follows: TGTGCCAGCAGCCAACGGGACAGGGTCTCCTACGAGCAGTACTTC.

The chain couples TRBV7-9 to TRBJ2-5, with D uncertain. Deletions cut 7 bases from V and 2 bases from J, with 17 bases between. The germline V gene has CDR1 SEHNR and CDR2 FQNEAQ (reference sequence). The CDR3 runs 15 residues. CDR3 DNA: TGTGCCAGCACCCTAGGCCAGCCCTCTCAAGAGACCCAGTACTTC. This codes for CASTLGQPSQETQYF.

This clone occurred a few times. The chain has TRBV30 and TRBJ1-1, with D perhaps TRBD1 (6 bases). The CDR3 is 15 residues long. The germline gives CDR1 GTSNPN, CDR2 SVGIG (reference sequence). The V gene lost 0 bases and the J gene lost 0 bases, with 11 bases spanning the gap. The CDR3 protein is CAWSVPDSLNTEAFF. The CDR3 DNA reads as TGTGCCTGGAGTGTACCGGACAGCCTGAACACTGAAGCTTTCTTT.

DNA for the CDR3: TGTGCCAGCAGCGTAAGCACTAGCGGGAGGGAAATCTATGAGCAGTTCTTC. Its translation is CASSVSTSGREIYEQFF. V and J are TRBV9 and TRBJ2-1, with 13 bases aligning to TRBD2. Per the germline V gene, CDR1 is SGDLS and CDR2 is YYNGEE. Unmatched junction bases numbered 9, after V lost 1 base and J lost 8 bases. The CDR3 covers 17 residues.

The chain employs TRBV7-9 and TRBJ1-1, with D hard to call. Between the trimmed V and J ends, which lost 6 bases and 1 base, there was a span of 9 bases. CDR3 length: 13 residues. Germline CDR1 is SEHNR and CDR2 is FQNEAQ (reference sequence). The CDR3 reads CASSLTGNTEAFF. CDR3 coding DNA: TGTGCCAGCAGTTTAACTGGGAACACTGAAGCTTTCTTT. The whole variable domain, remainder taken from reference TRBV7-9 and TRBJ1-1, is DTGVSQNPRHKITKRGQNVTFRCDPISEHNRLYWYRQTLGQGPEFLTYFQNEAQLEKSRLLSDRFSAERPKGSFSTLEIQRTEQGDSAMYLCASSLTGNTEAFFGQGTRLTVV.

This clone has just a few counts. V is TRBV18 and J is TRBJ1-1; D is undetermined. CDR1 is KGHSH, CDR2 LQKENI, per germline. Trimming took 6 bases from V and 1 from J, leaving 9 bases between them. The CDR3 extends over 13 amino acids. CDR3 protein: CASSQTENTEAFF. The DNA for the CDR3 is TGTGCCAGCTCTCAAACAGAGAACACTGAAGCTTTCTTT.

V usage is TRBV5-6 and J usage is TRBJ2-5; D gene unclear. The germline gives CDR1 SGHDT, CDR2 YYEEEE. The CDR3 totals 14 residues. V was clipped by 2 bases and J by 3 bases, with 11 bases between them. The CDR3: CASSFLTPKETQYF. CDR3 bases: TGTGCCAGCAGCTTTTTGACACCAAAAGAGACCCAGTACTTC.

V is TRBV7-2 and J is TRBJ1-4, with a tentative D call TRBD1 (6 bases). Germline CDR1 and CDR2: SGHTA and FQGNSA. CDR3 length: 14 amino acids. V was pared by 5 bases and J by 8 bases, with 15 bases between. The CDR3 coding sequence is TGTGCCAGCAGCCCCGGACAGAGGAGGGAAAAACTGTTTTTT. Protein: CASSPGQRREKLFF.

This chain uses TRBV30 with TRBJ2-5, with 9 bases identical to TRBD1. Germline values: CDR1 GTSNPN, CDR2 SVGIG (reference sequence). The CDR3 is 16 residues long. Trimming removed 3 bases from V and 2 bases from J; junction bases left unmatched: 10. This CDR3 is CAWSLGQGRGQETQYF. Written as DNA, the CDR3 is TGTGCCTGGAGCCTTGGACAGGGGAGAGGGCAAGAGACCCAGTACTTC.